This entry is about one T cell receptor (beta chain). Its antigen is not known. This sample was included in a study of cytomegalovirus exposure and HLA in healthy donors. Regarding the study as a whole: When a later analysis compared HLA-associated TCR beta chains with equally common others, the HLA-associated chains turned out to be more clonally expanded and to have lower generation probabilities. Data from an earlier analysis indicated that most TCR beta V segments were productive either about 90% or about 30% of the time.

13 Jbeta primers and 60 Vbeta primers were used for the PCR. Some clones are missing from TCRdb's copy, which holds only in-frame ones; the method was immunoSEQ multiplex PCR. The sample holds approximately 79,000 clones, about four fifths seen once. The sequence derives from a man aged 35 to 55 in good health and CMV-seronegative. The specimen was PBMCs.

The CDR3 sequence is CASSAGGNTEAFF. The CDR3 DNA reads as TGTGCCAGCAGCGCCGGGGGGAACACTGAAGCTTTCTTT. This rearrangement joins TRBV7-3 to TRBJ1-1, with a tentative D call TRBD1 (5 bases). The CDR3 loop spans 13 amino acids. Germline loops: CDR1 SGHTA, CDR2 FQGTGA. Deletions cut 5 bases from V and 1 base from J, with 8 bases between.